This T cell receptor (beta chain) is drawn from a study of CD8 T cells in ankylosing spondylitis. Study results and caveats: Earlier authors reported some of these motif variants in reactive arthritis synovial fluid and blood. Characteristic of ankylosing spondylitis blood, it appeared, was a TCR beta motif comprising roughly eight highly homologous variants.

This clonotype was seen at least ten times. Its specificity is not known. Generation of TCR beta libraries employed quantitative 5'-RACE incorporating molecular barcodes. Via MiXCR, TCRdb re-called the 5' RACE reads, giving one row per CDR3 protein. The data contain hundreds of thousands of distinct CDR3 sequences, 20% to 30% of them singletons. The V and J ends lost 0 bases and 4 bases respectively, with 5 bases between them. Germline values: CDR1 SGHRS, CDR2 YFSETQ. The CDR3 totals 12 residues. The clonotype comes from a male donor with ankylosing spondylitis or in good health (not recorded which). V gene TRBV5-1 combines with J gene TRBJ2-7; D remains ambiguous. Sample: blood, either unsorted or a sorted T cell fraction (not recorded which). CDR3 bases: TGCGCCAGCAGCTTGGATGGTTACGAGCAGTACTTC. Encoded protein: CASSLDGYEQYF.